This TCR beta chain was captured in a study of CD8 T cells in Susac syndrome. The V gene end was trimmed by 2 bases and the J gene end by 4 bases; junction bases not matched to a gene: 11. Germline V CDR1 and CDR2: LNHNV, YYDKDF (reference sequence). This CDR3 is 17 amino acids long. This clonotype was recorded only once. Roughly 0.45 to 1 ug RNA was reverse transcribed with random hexamers. Each CDR3 protein is one row after TCRdb ran MiXCR on the immunoSEQ multiplex PCR reads. The sample carries 100,000 to 150,000 distinct CDR3 sequences, approximately 95% recorded once. Sequencing of TCR beta was performed on blood CD8+ and CD4+ T cells. In contrast to the negatively isolated CD8+ and CD4+ T cells, TEMRA cells were FACS-enriched.

Sample: CD8+ T cells from PBMCs. The chain couples TRBV15 to TRBJ2-1; 7 bases are a match to TRBD2. The source is a human donor with multiple sclerosis. The CDR3: CATSRKTGDYYYNEQFF. DNA of the CDR3: TGTGCCACCAGCAGAAAAACTGGGGACTACTATTACAATGAGCAGTTCTTC.